This T cell receptor (beta chain) was sequenced in a study of blood T cell repertoires in COVID-19. Study summary: Sites across the United States, Italy and Spain contributed samples from acute and convalescent COVID-19. In each case, the material was cDNA or gDNA derived from T cells, B-cell-depleted T cells, or PBMCs.

Germline loops: CDR1 MRHNA, CDR2 SNTAGT. V lost 6 bases and J 5 bases, leaving 16 bases between the germline ends. The CDR3 runs to 14 residues. Original data processing: Estimation of nucleated cell counts was performed using reference gene primer amplification. Sequencing was performed with immunoSEQ multiplex PCR; in TCRdb, only in-frame clones are kept and a portion is missing. From that table come the V and J calls and clone size; the DNA was used to work out D and trimming. This table holds a few hundred thousand clones, roughly 90% found once. This receptor was taken from a man aged 40-49 years with acute or convalescent COVID-19. Sequences were obtained from peripheral blood. This chain links TRBV6-4 with TRBJ1-1, with D possibly being TRBD1 (6 bases). The CDR3 region is CASRANREGTEAFF. The DNA for the CDR3 is TGTGCCAGCAGGGCCAACAGGGAGGGGACTGAAGCTTTCTTT.